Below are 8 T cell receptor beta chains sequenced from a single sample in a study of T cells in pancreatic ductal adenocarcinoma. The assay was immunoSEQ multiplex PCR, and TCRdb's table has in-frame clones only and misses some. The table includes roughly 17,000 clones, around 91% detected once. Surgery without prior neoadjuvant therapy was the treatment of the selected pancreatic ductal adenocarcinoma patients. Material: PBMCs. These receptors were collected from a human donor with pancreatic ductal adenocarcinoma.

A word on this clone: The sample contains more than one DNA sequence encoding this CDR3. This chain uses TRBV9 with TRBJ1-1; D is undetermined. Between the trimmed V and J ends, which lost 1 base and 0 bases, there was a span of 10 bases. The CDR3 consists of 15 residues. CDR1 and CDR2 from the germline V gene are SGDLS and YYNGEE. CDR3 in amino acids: CASSVSTGMNTEAFF. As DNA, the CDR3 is TGTGCCAGCAGCGTATCGACGGGGATGAACACTGAAGCTTTCTTT.

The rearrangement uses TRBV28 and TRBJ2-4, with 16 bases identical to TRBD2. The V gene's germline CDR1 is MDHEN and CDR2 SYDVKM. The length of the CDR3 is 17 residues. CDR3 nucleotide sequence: TGTGCGTCGGGACTAGCGGGAGGGCCCCCAGCCAAAAACATTCAGTACTTC. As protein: CASGLAGGPPAKNIQYF.

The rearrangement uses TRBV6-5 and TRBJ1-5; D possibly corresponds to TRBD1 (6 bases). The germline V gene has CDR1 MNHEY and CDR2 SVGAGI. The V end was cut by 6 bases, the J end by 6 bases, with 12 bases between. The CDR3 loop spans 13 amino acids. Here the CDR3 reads CASRPDRIQPQHF. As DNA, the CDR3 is TGTGCCAGCAGGCCCGACAGGATTCAGCCCCAGCATTTT.

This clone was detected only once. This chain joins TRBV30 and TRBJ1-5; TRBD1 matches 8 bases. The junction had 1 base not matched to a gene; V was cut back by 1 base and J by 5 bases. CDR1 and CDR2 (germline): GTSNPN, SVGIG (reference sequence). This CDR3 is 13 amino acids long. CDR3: CAWSAGGDQPQHF. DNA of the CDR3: TGTGCCTGGAGTGCAGGGGGCGATCAGCCCCAGCATTTT.

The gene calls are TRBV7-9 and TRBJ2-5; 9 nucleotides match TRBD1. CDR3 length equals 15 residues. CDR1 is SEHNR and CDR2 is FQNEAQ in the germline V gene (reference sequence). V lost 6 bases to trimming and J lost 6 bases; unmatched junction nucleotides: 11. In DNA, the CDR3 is TGTGCCAGCAGGACTCCGGGACAGGGAGTGAAGACCCAGTACTTC. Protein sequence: CASRTPGQGVKTQYF.

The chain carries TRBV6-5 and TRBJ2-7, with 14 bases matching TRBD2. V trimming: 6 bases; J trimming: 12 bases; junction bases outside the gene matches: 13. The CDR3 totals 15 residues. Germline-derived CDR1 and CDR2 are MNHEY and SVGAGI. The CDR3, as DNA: TGTGCCAGCAGCCCACGGGGGACTAGCGGGGGCGTTTGGTACTTC. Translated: CASSPRGTSGGVWYF.

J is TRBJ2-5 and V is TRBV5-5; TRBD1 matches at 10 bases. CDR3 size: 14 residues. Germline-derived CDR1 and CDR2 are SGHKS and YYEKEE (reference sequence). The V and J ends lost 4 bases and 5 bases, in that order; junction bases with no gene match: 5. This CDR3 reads CASSPGTGEETQYF. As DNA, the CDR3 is TGTGCCAGCAGCCCCGGGACAGGGGAGGAGACCCAGTACTTC.

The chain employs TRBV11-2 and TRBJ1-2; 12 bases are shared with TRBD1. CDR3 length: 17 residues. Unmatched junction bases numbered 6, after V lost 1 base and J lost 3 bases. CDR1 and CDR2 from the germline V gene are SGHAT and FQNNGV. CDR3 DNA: TGTGCCAGCAGCTTAGTCGGGACAGGGGGCGCGGACTATGGCTACACCTTC. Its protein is CASSLVGTGGADYGYTF.